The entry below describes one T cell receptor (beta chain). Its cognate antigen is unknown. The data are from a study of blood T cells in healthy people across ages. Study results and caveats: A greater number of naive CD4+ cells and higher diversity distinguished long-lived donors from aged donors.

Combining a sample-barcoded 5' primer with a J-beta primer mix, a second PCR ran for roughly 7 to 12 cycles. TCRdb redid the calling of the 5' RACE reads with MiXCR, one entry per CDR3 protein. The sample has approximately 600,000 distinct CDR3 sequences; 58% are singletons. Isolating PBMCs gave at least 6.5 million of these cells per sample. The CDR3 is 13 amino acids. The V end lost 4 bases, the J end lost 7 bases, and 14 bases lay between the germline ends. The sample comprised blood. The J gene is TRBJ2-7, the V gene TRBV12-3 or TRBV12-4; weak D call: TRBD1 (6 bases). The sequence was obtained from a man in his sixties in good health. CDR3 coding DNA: TGTGCCAGCAGTTCCCTACAGGGCGGGGAGCAGTACTTC. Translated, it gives CASSSLQGGEQYF.